A selection of T cell receptor beta chains follows, all from one sample in a study of graft-versus-host responses after intestinal transplantation. Sequencing was performed with immunoSEQ multiplex PCR; in TCRdb, only in-frame clones are kept and a portion is missing. Of under 150,000 clones in the sample, 90% to 95% were seen once. These receptors lack a known antigen. The material sequenced was unstimulated CD4+ T cells sorted from spleen or lymph node cells, taken before intestinal transplant. The source of these receptors is a human donor who received an intestinal transplant. Each CDR3 is given with its conserved first and last residue. D genes are given only for firm matches. Expanded clones are given a class, and other clones once, few, many or no size at all.

clone size: -; D gene: -; J gene: TRBJ2-1; V gene: TRBV5-4; CDR3 DNA: TGTGCCAGCAGCCCGACAGCCCCCTCGTACAATGAGCAGTTCTTC; CDR3 protein: CASSPTAPSYNEQFF
clone size: -; D gene: -; J gene: TRBJ1-4; V gene: TRBV5-1; CDR3 DNA: TGCGCCAGCAGCCTACAGGGTTTTGGGGAAAAACTGTTTTTT; CDR3 protein: CASSLQGFGEKLFF
clone size: -; D gene: -; J gene: TRBJ1-2; V gene: TRBV2; CDR3 DNA: TGTGCCAGCTCCGACAGGATTAACTATGGCTACACCTTC; CDR3 protein: CASSDRINYGYTF
clone size: -; D gene: -; J gene: TRBJ2-7; V gene: TRBV11-3; CDR3 DNA: TGTGCCAGCTGCGACCGCGGATGCGACTACTACGAGCAGTACTTC; CDR3 protein: CASCDRGCDYYEQYF
clone size: -; D gene: -; J gene: TRBJ2-5; V gene: TRBV2; CDR3 DNA: TGTGCCAGCACGACCGGGACCCAAGAGACCCAGTACTTC; CDR3 protein: CASTTGTQETQYF
clone size: once; D gene: -; J gene: TRBJ1-1; V gene: TRBV6-5; CDR3 DNA: TGTGCCAGCAGTCAGATGGTTGGGAACACTGAAGCTTTCTTT; CDR3 protein: CASSQMVGNTEAFF
clone size: -; D gene: -; J gene: TRBJ2-3; V gene: TRBV30; CDR3 DNA: TGTGCCTGGAGTAAAAAAGAGCGGCTTTGGGGTGGCACAGATACGCAGTATTTT; CDR3 protein: CAWSKKERLWGGTDTQYF
clone size: once; D gene: TRBD2; J gene: TRBJ2-3; V gene: TRBV7-3; CDR3 DNA: TGTGCCAGCAGCATGGGACTAGCGGTACCTCCAGATACGCAGTATTTT; CDR3 protein: CASSMGLAVPPDTQYF
clone size: -; D gene: -; J gene: TRBJ1-4; V gene: TRBV6-6; CDR3 DNA: TGTGCCAGCACCTACACGACAGGCTATAATGAAAAACTGTTTTTT; CDR3 protein: CASTYTTGYNEKLFF
clone size: -; D gene: -; J gene: TRBJ1-2; V gene: TRBV7-2; CDR3 DNA: TGTGCCAGCAGCTTAGACAATCAGGTCCCCTACACCTTC; CDR3 protein: CASSLDNQVPYTF
clone size: -; D gene: -; J gene: TRBJ2-4; V gene: TRBV10-2; CDR3 DNA: TGCGCCAGCAGTGGGGAGGACCGATTAACCAAAAACATTCAGTACTTC; CDR3 protein: CASSGEDRLTKNIQYF
clone size: -; D gene: -; J gene: TRBJ1-5; V gene: TRBV6-5; CDR3 DNA: TGTGCCAGCAGTTACGGGGTTTGGGAGCCCCAGCATTTT; CDR3 protein: CASSYGVWEPQHF
clone size: -; D gene: -; J gene: TRBJ1-1; V gene: TRBV2; CDR3 DNA: TGTGCCAGCAGTGAAAAAAGGACAGCAGAAGCTTTCTTT; CDR3 protein: CASSEKRTAEAFF
clone size: once; D gene: -; J gene: TRBJ2-7; V gene: TRBV7-2; CDR3 DNA: TGTGCCAGCAGCTTAGCGCTTGTGGTCGGCTACGAGCAGTACTTC; CDR3 protein: CASSLALVVGYEQYF
clone size: -; D gene: -; J gene: TRBJ1-3; V gene: TRBV11-2; CDR3 DNA: TGTGCCAGCAGCCCGATTACCTCTGGAAACACCATATATTTT; CDR3 protein: CASSPITSGNTIYF
clone size: -; D gene: TRBD1; J gene: TRBJ1-6; V gene: TRBV2; CDR3 DNA: TGTGCCAGCTCGGGACAGGGGAATTCACCCCTCCACTTT; CDR3 protein: CASSGQGNSPLHF
clone size: once; D gene: -; J gene: TRBJ2-5; V gene: TRBV15; CDR3 DNA: TGTGCCACCAGCAGAAAAACGACGGGGGCAAATCAAGAGACCCAGTACTTC; CDR3 protein: CATSRKTTGANQETQYF
clone size: -; D gene: -; J gene: TRBJ2-5; V gene: TRBV7-3; CDR3 DNA: TGTGCCAGCAGCTTAGGGGGACGGAACCAAGAGACCCAGTACTTC; CDR3 protein: CASSLGGRNQETQYF
clone size: -; D gene: TRBD1; J gene: TRBJ1-5; V gene: TRBV6-1; CDR3 DNA: TGTGCCAGCAACCGGGACAGGGATCAGCCCCAGCATTTT; CDR3 protein: CASNRDRDQPQHF
clone size: -; D gene: TRBD2; J gene: TRBJ2-3; V gene: TRBV4-1; CDR3 DNA: TGCGCCAGCAGTGGACTAGCGGGGGGCGAAGATACGCAGTATTTT; CDR3 protein: CASSGLAGGEDTQYF
clone size: -; D gene: -; J gene: TRBJ1-2; V gene: TRBV11-3; CDR3 DNA: TGTGCCAGCAGCCTCAACAGGGCTCTTTCGGACTATGGCTACACCTTC; CDR3 protein: CASSLNRALSDYGYTF
clone size: -; D gene: TRBD1; J gene: TRBJ2-3; V gene: TRBV2; CDR3 DNA: TGTGCCAGCAGTGTAGGACAGGGAGGAACAGATACGCAGTATTTT; CDR3 protein: CASSVGQGGTDTQYF
clone size: -; D gene: TRBD1; J gene: TRBJ1-5; V gene: TRBV19; CDR3 DNA: TGTGCCAGTAGTAATACAGGGGTTAGCAATCAGCCCCAGCATTTT; CDR3 protein: CASSNTGVSNQPQHF
clone size: -; D gene: TRBD1; J gene: TRBJ1-4; V gene: TRBV9; CDR3 DNA: TGTGCCAGCAGCTACGGACAGGGAAGGGAAAAACTGTTTTTT; CDR3 protein: CASSYGQGREKLFF
clone size: -; D gene: TRBD2; J gene: TRBJ2-3; V gene: TRBV2; CDR3 DNA: TGTGCCAGCAGTGGGGTAGCGGGGGACCCCACAGATACGCAGTATTTT; CDR3 protein: CASSGVAGDPTDTQYF
clone size: -; D gene: -; J gene: TRBJ2-3; V gene: TRBV5-4; CDR3 DNA: TGTGCCACCCGTGATCACCCTGCGGATACGCAGTATTTT; CDR3 protein: CATRDHPADTQYF
clone size: once; D gene: -; J gene: TRBJ1-1; V gene: TRBV5-6; CDR3 DNA: TGTGCCAGCAGCCGGGAGGGATCGAACACTGAAGCTTTCTTT; CDR3 protein: CASSREGSNTEAFF
clone size: -; D gene: TRBD1; J gene: TRBJ2-7; V gene: TRBV11-2; CDR3 DNA: TGTGCCAGCAGCTTAGAAGGGACAGTCACTTACGAGCAGTACTTC; CDR3 protein: CASSLEGTVTYEQYF
clone size: -; D gene: -; J gene: TRBJ2-2; V gene: TRBV25-1; CDR3 DNA: TGTGCCAGCAGTGAACTTGCCCCCCGACGGGGCGGGGAGCTGTTTTTT; CDR3 protein: CASSELAPRRGGELFF
clone size: -; D gene: -; J gene: TRBJ2-7; V gene: TRBV11-3; CDR3 DNA: TGTGCCAGCAGCTTTTCCACCGGGACGATCTACGAGCAGTACTTC; CDR3 protein: CASSFSTGTIYEQYF
clone size: -; D gene: TRBD1; J gene: TRBJ1-6; V gene: TRBV25-1; CDR3 DNA: TGTGCCAGCAGTGAATATGGGACAGTCTCTCCCCTCCACTTT; CDR3 protein: CASSEYGTVSPLHF
clone size: -; D gene: -; J gene: TRBJ1-2; V gene: TRBV29-1; CDR3 DNA: TGCAGCGTTGATTCAGCTAACTATGGCTACACCTTC; CDR3 protein: CSVDSANYGYTF
clone size: few; D gene: -; J gene: TRBJ1-2; V gene: TRBV5-4; CDR3 DNA: TGTGCCAGCAGCCGCGGACTTCCTGGCTATGGCTACACCTTC; CDR3 protein: CASSRGLPGYGYTF
clone size: -; D gene: -; J gene: TRBJ2-5; V gene: TRBV2; CDR3 DNA: TGTGCCAGCAGTGGCCGAGGGGGGGCAGGAGAGACCCAGTACTTC; CDR3 protein: CASSGRGGAGETQYF
clone size: -; D gene: TRBD1; J gene: TRBJ1-5; V gene: TRBV5-4; CDR3 DNA: TGTGCCAGCAGCTTGGGCAGGGGGCATCAGCCCCAGCATTTT; CDR3 protein: CASSLGRGHQPQHF
clone size: -; D gene: -; J gene: TRBJ1-2; V gene: TRBV7-9; CDR3 DNA: TGTGCCAGCAGCTTAGGGGGCAGGGGAGACCCTGGCTACACCTTC; CDR3 protein: CASSLGGRGDPGYTF
clone size: -; D gene: -; J gene: TRBJ1-3; V gene: TRBV5-4; CDR3 DNA: TGTGCCAGCAGCCCCGGATCCCCTGGAAACACCATATATTTT; CDR3 protein: CASSPGSPGNTIYF
clone size: -; D gene: -; J gene: TRBJ2-6; V gene: TRBV4-1; CDR3 DNA: TGCGCCAGCAGCCAAGGGGATGGGGGGTCTGGGGCCAACGTCCTGACTTTC; CDR3 protein: CASSQGDGGSGANVLTF
clone size: -; D gene: -; J gene: TRBJ1-1; V gene: TRBV11-3; CDR3 DNA: TGTGCCAGCAGCTTAAGAGGGGGAAGTACTGAAGCTTTCTTT; CDR3 protein: CASSLRGGSTEAFF
clone size: -; D gene: -; J gene: TRBJ2-1; V gene: TRBV5-1; CDR3 DNA: TGCGCCAGCAGCCCGCTAGAGCTTTCCTACAATGAGCAGTTCTTC; CDR3 protein: CASSPLELSYNEQFF
clone size: -; D gene: -; J gene: TRBJ2-3; V gene: TRBV7-9; CDR3 DNA: TGTGCCAGCAGTCCGAGACTTACAGATACGCAGTATTTT; CDR3 protein: CASSPRLTDTQYF
clone size: once; D gene: -; J gene: TRBJ2-2; V gene: TRBV6-5; CDR3 DNA: TGTGCCAGCAGTTACTCCGGACTACCGAACACCGGGGAGCTGTTTTTT; CDR3 protein: CASSYSGLPNTGELFF
clone size: once; D gene: -; J gene: TRBJ2-2; V gene: TRBV10-1; CDR3 DNA: TGCGCCAGCAGTGAAACTTTCCCCGGTACCGGGGAGCTGTTTTTT; CDR3 protein: CASSETFPGTGELFF
clone size: once; D gene: TRBD1; J gene: TRBJ2-5; V gene: TRBV2; CDR3 DNA: TGTGCCAGCAGTGAAGTACAGGGGTTATCAGAGACCCAGTACTTC; CDR3 protein: CASSEVQGLSETQYF